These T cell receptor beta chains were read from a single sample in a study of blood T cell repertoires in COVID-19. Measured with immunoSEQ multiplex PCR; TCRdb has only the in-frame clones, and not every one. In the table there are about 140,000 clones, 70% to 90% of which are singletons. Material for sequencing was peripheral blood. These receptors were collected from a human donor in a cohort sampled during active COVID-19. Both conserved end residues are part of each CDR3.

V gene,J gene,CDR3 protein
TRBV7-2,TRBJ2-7,CASSQGLAGGYEQYF
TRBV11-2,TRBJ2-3,CASSSPWGIAGVPDTQYF
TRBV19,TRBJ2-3,CASSRVSGMGDTQYF
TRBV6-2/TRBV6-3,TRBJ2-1,CASSDSWGSYNEQFF
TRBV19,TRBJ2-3,CASSPPSSDRPGGDTQYF
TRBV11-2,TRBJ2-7,CASSRQARGSLYEQYF
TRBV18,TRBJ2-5,CASSLRTGLETQYF
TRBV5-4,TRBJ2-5,CASSSEGVEYF
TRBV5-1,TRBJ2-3,CASSISGGVSDTQYF
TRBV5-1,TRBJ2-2,CASSVQGGVQSGELFF
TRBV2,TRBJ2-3,CASKGQGASTDTQYF
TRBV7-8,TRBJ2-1,CASSNRGRHGEQFF
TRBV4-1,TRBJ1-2,CASSQDQSRGYGYTF
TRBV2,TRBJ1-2,CASSGDRFGYTF
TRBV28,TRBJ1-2,CASSTPGQENYGYTF
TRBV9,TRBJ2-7,CASSVGVSYEQYF
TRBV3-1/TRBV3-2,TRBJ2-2,CASSPGTGDTGELFF
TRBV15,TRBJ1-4,CATSSQRTDNEKLFF
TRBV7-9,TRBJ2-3,CASSLGSADTQYF
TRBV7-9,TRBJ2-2,CASSFPQGLGELFF
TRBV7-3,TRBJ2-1,CASSLSSGEYNEQFF
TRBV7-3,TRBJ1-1,CASSLTGGMNTEAFF
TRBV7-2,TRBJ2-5,CASSFYTRVETQYF